This entry lists 3 T cell receptor beta chains sequenced from one sample in a study of tumor-infiltrating lymphocytes in primary liver carcinoma. The researchers produced TCR beta cDNA from around 500 ng total RNA with a constant-region primer. Modified slightly, ARM-PCR produced TCR beta libraries over three nested multiplex PCR rounds. PCR rounds one and two used TRBV1-TRBV30 forward primers with a C-beta reverse primer for roughly 10 cycles each. MiXCR, run by TCRdb on the multiplex PCR reads, gives a single entry per CDR3 protein. The sample records about 44,000 distinct CDR3 sequences, roughly 73% being singletons. The source material, about 17-31 mg of unsorted bulk tissue, was used to co-extract RNA and DNA. The sample was tumor-adjacent normal liver tissue. These receptors were obtained from a woman in her 30s with primary liver carcinoma and hepatitis B virus infection.

V is TRBV11-2 and J is TRBJ2-7; TRBD2 aligns across 8 bases. J was trimmed by 4 bases and V by 5 bases; bases with no gene match: 7. The CDR3 runs to 14 residues. Germline V gene lookup returns CDR1 SGHAT and CDR2 FQNNGV. This CDR3 is CASSLAASGYEQYF. The CDR3 DNA reads as TGTGCCAGCAGCCTCGCAGCTAGCGGGTACGAGCAGTACTTC.

A note on this clonotype: One junction end does not reproduce the germline sequence, and a read error may be involved. The chain uses TRBV11-2 and TRBJ2-2, with D perhaps TRBD2 (5 bases). The CDR3 is 12 amino acids. Germline V gene sequence: CDR1 SGHAT, CDR2 FQNNGV. This CDR3 reads CVSSPGVGELFF. For the CDR3, the DNA is TGTGTCAGCAGCCCCGGGGTCGGGGAGCTGTTTTTT.

This clonotype was detected many times. This sequence joins TRBV11-2 and TRBJ2-2; D remains ambiguous. Germline V gives CDR1 SGHAT, CDR2 FQNNGV. V was shortened by 5 bases and J by 7 bases, with 8 bases between the two germline ends. The CDR3 is made up of 12 amino acids. CDR3 sequence (DNA): TGTGCCAGCAGCCACGGTCTCGGGGAGCTGTTTTTT. It specifies CASSHGLGELFF.